This T cell receptor beta chain derives from a study of neurological immune-mediated disorders. As to time point: longitudinal time-point 1 (baseline). TCRdb re-analysed the 5' RACE reads in MiXCR, keeping a single row per CDR3 protein. The sample holds over 55,000 distinct CDR3 sequences; about 9.4% are singletons and the top ten take 9.5% to 10%. This clonotype appeared many times. From germline, CDR1 is MNHNY and CDR2 SVGAGI (reference sequence). V was pared by 5 bases and J by 4 bases, with 11 bases between. The CDR3 runs to 13 residues. The rearrangement links TRBV6-6 to TRBJ2-5; D is ambiguous. The sample comprised PBMCs. This clonotype was sampled from a young man in good health. The chain's CDR3 is CASSKTAPETQYF. In DNA form, the CDR3 reads TGTGCCAGCAGTAAGACGGCGCCAGAGACCCAGTACTTC.